A single sample gave rise to the 22 T cell receptor beta chains below, sequenced in a study of post-analysis software for immune sequencing data. The study's findings and limits: Patients used roughly five TRBV segments, including TRBV5-6, TRBV5-1 and TRBV20-1, more often than controls.

Unique molecular identifiers were present in the TCR beta cDNA libraries. MiXCR, applied by TCRdb to the PCR reads, yields one record per CDR3 protein. The sample lists hundreds of thousands of distinct CDR3 sequences; 30% were seen once. No antigens are known for them. The source material was blood. The receptors were sampled from a girl between 10 and 17 years old with multiple sclerosis.

The chain links TRBV3-1 to TRBJ2-1; D might be TRBD2 (6 bases). Germline V gene lookup returns CDR1 LGHDT and CDR2 YNNKEL (reference sequence). Trimming shortened V by 6 bases and J by 2 bases, and 14 bases separated the two germline ends. The CDR3 runs 15 residues. CDR3 residues: CASRRGARPYNEQFF. In DNA form, the CDR3 reads TGTGCCAGCAGGCGCGGGGCAAGGCCCTACAATGAGCAGTTCTTC.

This clonotype was observed a handful of times. The chain combines TRBV29-1 with TRBJ2-3; 7 bases are shared with TRBD2. There are 13 residues in the CDR3. Germline CDR1 reads SQVTM; CDR2 reads ANQGSEA. Unmatched junction bases numbered 10, after V lost 7 bases and J lost 6 bases. The CDR3 protein is CSAGGTGMDTQYF. The DNA of the CDR3 is TGCAGCGCGGGGGGAACGGGGATGGATACGCAGTATTTT.

For this clonotype: An end of the junction does not agree with germline; a read error may underlie this. The chain carries TRBV10-3 and TRBJ2-5; D ambiguous. Germline V gene data show CDR1 as ENHRY and CDR2 as SYGVKD. The CDR3 spans 13 residues. The CDR3 DNA is TGTGCCATCAGGGAGTTCACCCAAGAGACCCAGTACTTC. As protein: CAIREFTQETQYF.

J is TRBJ1-2 and V is TRBV7-9, with D perhaps matching TRBD1 (5 bases). Trimming cost V 5 bases and J 14 bases, with 18 bases left between them. From germline, CDR1 is SEHNR and CDR2 FQNEAQ (reference sequence). The CDR3 has 12 residues. CDR3 amino acids: CASSQEGTDTTF. In nucleotides, the CDR3 is TGTGCCAGCAGCCAAGAGGGGACGGACACGACCTTC.

The chain employs TRBV29-1 and TRBJ2-5, with 12 positions matching TRBD2. Trimming took 7 bases from V and 5 from J; bases not matched to a gene: 11. Germline-derived CDR1 and CDR2 are SQVTM and ANQGSEA. This CDR3 has 15 residues. The CDR3: CSGGLAGIIGETQYF. The CDR3 DNA reads as TGCAGCGGTGGACTAGCGGGGATAATCGGGGAGACCCAGTACTTC.

This chain joins TRBV2 and TRBJ2-6, with 8 bases aligning to TRBD2. CDR3 length: 17 amino acids. Germline CDR1 is SNHLY and CDR2 is FYNNEI. The ends lost 6 bases at V and 1 base at J; junction bases unmatched: 8. CDR3 bases: TGTGCCAGCAGGCCGGGACTAGTGTTTTCTGGGGCCAACGTCCTGACTTTC. Its translation: CASRPGLVFSGANVLTF.

V is TRBV5-1 and J is TRBJ2-3; 8 nucleotides line up with TRBD2. The CDR3 extends over 16 amino acids. CDR1 SGHRS and CDR2 YFSETQ come from the germline V gene. Losses at the gene ends were 0 bases for V and 1 base for J; bases not matched to a gene: 4. The CDR3 spells CASSLDSGGGTDTQYF. The CDR3 nucleotides read TGCGCCAGCAGCTTGGATTCCGGGGGGGGCACAGATACGCAGTATTTT.

This clonotype was counted a few times. The chain recombines TRBV6-5 with TRBJ1-4, with D tentatively TRBD1 (6 bases). This CDR3 has 14 residues. V was pared by 10 bases and J by 4 bases, with 16 bases between. Per the germline V gene, CDR1 is MNHEY and CDR2 is SVGAGI. The CDR3 DNA sequence: TGTGCCACTAAATTGGGACAAGTTAATGAAAAACTGTTTTTT. Its translation is CATKLGQVNEKLFF.

The J gene is TRBJ2-1, the V gene TRBV6-5, with 8 bases fitting TRBD1. The V gene's germline CDR1 is MNHEY and CDR2 SVGAGI. V gave up 5 bases and J gave up 5 bases; unmatched junction bases: 2. The CDR3 length is 13 residues. CDR3 protein: CASSRTGNNEQFF. The CDR3 DNA sequence: TGTGCCAGCAGTCGGACAGGGAACAATGAGCAGTTCTTC.

The rearrangement links TRBV6-5 to TRBJ2-4; a possible D gene is TRBD2 (6 bases). The germline CDR1 and CDR2 sequences are MNHEY and SVGAGI. This CDR3 comprises 15 residues. V lost 5 bases to trimming and J lost 0 bases, with 11 bases between them. CDR3 coding DNA: TGTGCCAGCAGTCCCATAGCGGTAGCCAAAAACATTCAGTACTTC. It is translated as CASSPIAVAKNIQYF.

This clonotype was seen more than once but under ten times. CDR3 region: CSARDWSGSAYNEQFF. The DNA for the CDR3 is TGCAGTGCTAGAGATTGGAGCGGGAGCGCCTACAATGAGCAGTTCTTC. The rearrangement links TRBV20-1 to TRBJ2-1; 8 bases fit TRBD2. V lost 0 bases to trimming and J lost 2 bases; unmatched junction nucleotides: 6. Germline CDR1 is DFQATT and CDR2 is SNEGSKA (reference sequence). This CDR3 is 16 amino acids long.

The chain employs TRBV6-2 or TRBV6-3 and TRBJ2-1; possible D gene TRBD2, 5 bases. Per the germline V gene, CDR1 is MNHEY and CDR2 is SVGEGT. The V end lost 5 bases, the J end lost 15 bases, and 17 bases lay between the germline ends. The CDR3 contains 12 residues. The CDR3 nucleotides are TGTGCCAGCAGTCCCCGGACTCTCAGTGCGTTCTTC. It codes for CASSPRTLSAFF.

This chain joins TRBV20-1 and TRBJ1-4; 7 nucleotides line up with TRBD1. This CDR3 has 10 amino acids. The J segment lost 13 bases and the V segment lost 6 bases, leaving 5 bases of the junction unmatched. Germline values: CDR1 DFQATT, CDR2 SNEGSKA (reference sequence). CDR3 protein: CSALRGGLFF. As DNA, the CDR3 is TGCAGTGCCCTCAGGGGGGGACTGTTTTTT.

This clonotype occurred a few times. In DNA form, the CDR3 reads TGTGCCAGCAGCTTTGGACAGGGGTACTATGGCTACACCTTC. This codes for CASSFGQGYYGYTF. J is TRBJ1-2 and V is TRBV7-2; TRBD1 agrees at 9 bases. The trim removed 3 bases at V and 3 bases at J, leaving 2 bases unmatched. The CDR3 is 14 amino acids. Germline lookup yields CDR1 SGHTA and CDR2 FQGNSA. Full variable domain (remainder filled in from reference TRBV7-2 and TRBJ1-2): GAGVSQSPSNKVTEKGKDVELRCDPISGHTALYWYRQSLGQGLEFLIYFQGNSAPDKSGLPSDRFSAERTGGSVSTLTIQRTQQEDSAVYLCASSFGQGYYGYTFGSGTRLTVV.

This clonotype showed up just a few times. The rearrangement links TRBV20-1 to TRBJ2-7; the match to TRBD2 covers 15 bases. The CDR3 sequence is 15 residues long. With V trimmed by 6 bases and J by 2 bases, 5 bases remained unmatched. CDR1 and CDR2 (germline): DFQATT, SNEGSKA (reference sequence). CDR3 nucleotide sequence: TGCAGTGCCCTAGGACTAGCGGGAGGGCCCTACGAGCAGTACTTC. Encoded protein: CSALGLAGGPYEQYF.

A few counts support this clonotype. This chain joins TRBV6-5 and TRBJ2-7; unclear D gene. This CDR3 has 11 residues. V was pared by 7 bases and J by 5 bases, with 9 bases between. Germline CDR1 is MNHEY and CDR2 is SVGAGI. CDR3 protein: CASTRGDEQYF. In DNA, the CDR3 is TGTGCCAGCACCCGCGGTGACGAGCAGTACTTC.

This clonotype was counted only a few times. The junction and the germline gene differ at one end; a read error may be behind it. This chain uses TRBV6-6 with TRBJ2-2; 9 bases map to TRBD2. The germline V gene encodes CDR1 MNHNY and CDR2 SVGAGI (reference sequence). The CDR3 extends over 16 amino acids. The CDR3 loop is CASTWAGGPNTGELFF. As DNA, the CDR3 is TGTGCCAGCACCTGGGCGGGGGGGCCGAATACCGGGGAGCTGTTTTTT.

The chain joins TRBV20-1 to TRBJ2-5; perhaps TRBD1 as D (6 bases). The germline gives CDR1 DFQATT, CDR2 SNEGSKA (reference sequence). Trimming took 6 bases from V and 2 from J, leaving 13 bases between them. This CDR3 has 13 amino acids. The CDR3 loop is CSAPKDRQETQYF. DNA for the CDR3: TGCAGTGCCCCGAAGGACAGACAAGAGACCCAGTACTTC.

This chain joins TRBV3-1 and TRBJ2-1, with a weak D call TRBD2 (6 bases). Germline assignment: CDR1 LGHDT and CDR2 YNNKEL (reference sequence). The CDR3 consists of 16 residues. V lost 1 base and J lost 6, with 16 bases in between. The CDR3 spells CASSQAVGTGGNEQFF. CDR3 sequence (DNA): TGTGCCAGCAGCCAAGCGGTCGGGACTGGCGGCAATGAGCAGTTCTTC.

To note about this clonotype: One junction end does not reproduce the germline sequence, and a read error may be involved. The chain has TRBV4-1 and TRBJ2-1, with D perhaps matching TRBD1 (6 bases). The germline CDR1 and CDR2 sequences are MGHRA and YSYEKL. CDR3 size: 15 residues. CDR3 in amino acids: CASSQEQGNSLEQFF. The CDR3 DNA reads TGCGCCAGCAGCCAAGAACAGGGAAACAGCTTGGAGCAGTTCTTT.

This clonotype was seen more than once but under ten times. V gene TRBV7-2 combines with J gene TRBJ2-6; the match to TRBD2 covers 9 bases. The length of the CDR3 is 16 residues. Unmatched junction bases numbered 5, after V lost 6 bases and J lost 2 bases. Germline CDR1 and CDR2: SGHTA and FQGNSA. CDR3 residues: CASRVSGSTGANVLTF. Written as DNA, the CDR3 is TGTGCCAGCAGAGTTAGCGGGAGTACTGGGGCCAACGTCCTGACTTTC.

This clonotype appeared a few times. V and J are TRBV6-1 and TRBJ1-5; D is perhaps TRBD1 (5 bases). This CDR3 contains 13 residues. V lost 7 bases, J lost 9 bases, and 16 bases lay in between. Germline CDR1 reads MNHNS; CDR2 reads SASEGT. The CDR3 coding sequence is TGTGCCAGCAATACAGGCAGCCCTGGGCCCCAGCATTTT. Its translation: CASNTGSPGPQHF.